This TCR beta chain appears in the sequencing data of a study of blood T cells in healthy people across ages (dated by TCRdb to between 2015 and 2016). Looking at the study overall: In model experiments, roughly one uniquely barcoded TCR beta cDNA molecule per two T cells was captured by template switching. Using deep sequencing normalized with unique cDNA molecular identifiers, the study measured how TCR beta repertoire diversity changes with age. Four age groups were formed from the donors: young (average approximately 17 years), middle-aged (around 40), aged (over 55) and long-lived (more than 75). To avoid experimental bias, donors of different ages were distributed randomly across sequencing lanes. For two donors (one aged 18 to 29 and one aged 80 or older), the study analyzed two additional independent replicas of 1 million unique cDNA reads from the same blood draw. Beyond this particular receptor, the publication reports: Because profiling used bulk unsorted PBMCs, naive and antigen-experienced compartments could not be compared conclusively. As age increased, observed TCR beta diversity per million T cells dropped in a roughly linear way, and a significant reduction was already evident by age around 41. Because donor CMV infection status was unknown, age-related changes in expanded clonotypes were potentially confounded. A strong correlation was found between observed TCR beta diversity and the percentage of naive T cells measured by flow cytometry. Compared with the aged group, more naive CD4+ T cells, fewer expanded clones and increased TCR diversity were shown by the long-lived group, suggesting age selection. Estimates of total diversity based on one million sequenced T cells were regarded as lower bounds and as underestimates.

The roughly 39 donors, aged about 6 to 100 years, were systemically healthy Caucasian individuals from Russia. Each donor gave 8 to 10 milliliters of peripheral blood, drawn into EDTA-treated Vacutainer tubes. Ficoll-Paque density-gradient centrifugation was used to isolate PBMCs, with at least 6 million obtained per sample. Trizol reagent was used to extract total RNA from the PBMCs, yielding at least 6 micrograms per sample. For every donor, an aliquot of PBMCs went through flow cytometry to measure the percentages of naive CD45RAhigh/CD27high T cells. This clonotype was seen a single time. What antigen it recognizes has not been identified. Base quality data are lacking; no much larger clone is found one base away. To prepare the library, 5' RACE was applied. Sequencer: Illumina HiSeq 2500. A second PCR of roughly 6 to 12 cycles was performed with a sample-barcoded 5' primer and a J-beta primer mix. Each TCR beta cDNA molecule received a unique molecular identifier from a template-switch 5' adaptor carrying 12 random nucleotides. At least 2.5 million CDR3-containing paired-end reads were obtained from each sample. The Mint cDNA synthesis kit, primed by a TRBC-specific oligonucleotide, was used to synthesize first-strand cDNA from all RNA. Following uracil-DNA glycosylase treatment, a first 18-cycle PCR with universal primers M1SS and BC2_uni_R was performed on all cDNA. In the authors' own workflow: For normalization, 1 million high-quality reads, each with a distinct molecular identifier, were randomly selected from each sample. Reads with shared molecular identifiers were discarded instead of being binned into consensus sequences. CDR3 identification, clonotype clustering and error correction used MiTCR with a Q25 quality threshold and the strictest error-elimination algorithm. Lower-bound total TCR beta diversity was estimated with a nonparametric unseen species model using Euler transformation. TCRdb trimmed the raw reads at Q25, called clones with MiXCR and kept productive beta chains. Rows with a matching CDR3 protein are joined into one entry that keeps the most common DNA and genes. TCRdb, not the authors, supplied the V and J calls. This sample comprises 1.4 million to 1.5 million distinct CDR3 sequences, roughly 40% of them detected only once. Approximately 7.9% of the sample lies in the top ten.

This sequence originates from a woman aged 18-29 years in good health. The sequenced sample consisted of blood.

The DNA sequence is as follows: TGCAGTGATTGGATGGACCTAAGGGAAAACATTCAGTACTTC. Its coded protein is CSDWMDLRENIQYF. This chain joins TRBV20-1 to TRBJ2-4; the D gene identity is not certain. Reading from cysteine to phenylalanine, the CDR3 counts 14 amino acids. Of all the DNA, just the CDR3 is kept, 42 bases in frame from base 1. The germline V gene (reference sequence) specifies DFQATT as CDR1 and SNEGSKA as CDR2. Between the V and J ends, shortened by 7 bases and 5 bases respectively, the junction contains 18 bases.